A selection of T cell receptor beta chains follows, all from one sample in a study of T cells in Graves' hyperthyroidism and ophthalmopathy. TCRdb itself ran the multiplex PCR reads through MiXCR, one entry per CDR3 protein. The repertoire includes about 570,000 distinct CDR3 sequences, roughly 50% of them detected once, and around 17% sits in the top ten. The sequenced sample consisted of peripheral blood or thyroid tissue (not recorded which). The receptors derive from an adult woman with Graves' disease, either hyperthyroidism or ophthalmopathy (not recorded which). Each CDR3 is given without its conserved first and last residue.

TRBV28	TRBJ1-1	ASSFRGGNTESF
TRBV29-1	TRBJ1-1	SVTLGQAGYTEAF
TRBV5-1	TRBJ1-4	ASSPGDGRGEKLF
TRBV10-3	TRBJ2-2	AIRDSFGRRNTGELF
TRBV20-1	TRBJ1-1	SASGTTAGVETF
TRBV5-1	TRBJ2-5	ASSLVAGEETQY
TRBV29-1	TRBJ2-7	SVENGYEQY
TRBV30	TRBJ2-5	AWSVPRTGVRKETQY
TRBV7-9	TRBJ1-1	ASSFASANTEAF
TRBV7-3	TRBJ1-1	ASSLSSSRGGAEAF
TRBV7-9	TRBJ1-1	ASSGGTRFFTEAF
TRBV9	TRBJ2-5	ASSIGLAGQETQY
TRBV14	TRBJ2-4	ASSRMALAGENIQY
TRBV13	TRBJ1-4	ASRHRDEGLF
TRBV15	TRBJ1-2	ATSSLLTGYRYT
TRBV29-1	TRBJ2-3	SVTQGSDTQY
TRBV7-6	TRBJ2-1	ASSPRTGHNEQF
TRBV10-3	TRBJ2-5	ATGTTSGRETQY
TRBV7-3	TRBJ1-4	ASSVQGGTNEKLF
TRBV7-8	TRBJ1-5	ASSLTGKGQPQH
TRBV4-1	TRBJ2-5	ASSQEAGGETQY
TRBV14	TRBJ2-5	ASSRTTGEETQY
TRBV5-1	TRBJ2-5	ASSLDGWGNRETQY
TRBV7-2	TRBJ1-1	ASSLEVVTEAF
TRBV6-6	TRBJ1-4	ASSYQSAGEKLF
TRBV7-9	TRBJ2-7	ASGNTGAEQY
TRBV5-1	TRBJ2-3	ASSLEDQRADTQY
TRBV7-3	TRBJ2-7	ASSFSQDGEQY
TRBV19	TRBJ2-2	ASSKLAGGSNTGELF
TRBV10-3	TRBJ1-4	AISEGTGETLF
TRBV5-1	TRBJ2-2	ASSGVRGTGELF
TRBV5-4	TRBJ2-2	ASSNSGRTGELF
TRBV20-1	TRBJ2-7	SAWGFTYEQY
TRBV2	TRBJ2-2	TSSEHVGELF
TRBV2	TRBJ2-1	ASSELGDNEQF
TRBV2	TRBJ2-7	ASSRTAQVF
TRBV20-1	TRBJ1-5	SATRLAGQETQH
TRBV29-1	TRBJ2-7	SVTRGHEQY
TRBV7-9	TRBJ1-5	ASSLGPGGAQPQH
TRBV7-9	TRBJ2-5	ASSPVEETQY
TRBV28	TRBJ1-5	ASSFDRGVDQPQH
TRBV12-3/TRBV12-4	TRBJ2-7	ASSQIRIGKSYEQY
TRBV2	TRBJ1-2	ASSEDRTGS
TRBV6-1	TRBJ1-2	ASNNYGYT
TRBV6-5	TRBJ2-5	ASSYSAAAGETQY
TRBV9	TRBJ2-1	ASSVDGGDEQF
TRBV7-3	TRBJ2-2	ASSLRTKNTGELF
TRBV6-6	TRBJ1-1	ASSQDANTEAF
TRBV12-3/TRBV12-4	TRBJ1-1	ASTGGKAF
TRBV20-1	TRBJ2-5	SARGPRGLLAGGYQETQY
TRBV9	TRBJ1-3	ASSHDSSSGNTIY
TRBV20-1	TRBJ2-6	SARAATGANVLT
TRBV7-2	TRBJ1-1	ASSPSQGARTEAF
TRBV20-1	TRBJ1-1	SAREGTGEAF
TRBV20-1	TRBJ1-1	SAKGWEGTEAF
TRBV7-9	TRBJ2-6	ASSLGRLGAGANVLT
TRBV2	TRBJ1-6	ASRTETVYNSPLH
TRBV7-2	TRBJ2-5	ASTPRRTRDEQY
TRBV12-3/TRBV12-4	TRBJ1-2	ASSSSEANYGYT